This T cell receptor beta chain was profiled in a study of T-cell memory formation after mild COVID-19 (dated by TCRdb to the early 2020s). Regarding the complete study: Most TCR sequence clusters were specific to one of the two donors. In two donors, T-cell clones that expanded and contracted after mild COVID-19 were followed by sequencing TCRalpha and TCRbeta repertoires longitudinally. Two young, previously healthy adult volunteers made up the cohort, one male and one female. What the research found in general, with its limitations: The detection of some responding clones in pre-infection memory suggests that pre-existing cross-reactive memory T cells joined the SARS-CoV-2 response. Balanced CD4/CD8 phenotypes were observed for clones contracting from day 15 to 85, whereas a bias towards CD4+ was observed for a second wave of clones expanding from day 15 to 37. Whether the second-wave clones peaking on day 37 were SARS-CoV-2 specific was not confirmed. The study covered only a couple of mild cases, and larger cohorts including severe cases with pre-infection samples were considered necessary. Contracting CD4+ clones appeared mostly in the CM and EM memory subsets, whereas CD8+ clones were enriched in EMRA.

Ficoll-Paque density gradient centrifugation was the method used to isolate PBMCs. Sequencing was performed on an Illumina NovaSeq 6000. cDNA libraries for TCRalpha and TCRbeta were prepared by 5'RACE using constant-segment primers, with sample barcodes and unique molecular identifiers added. RNA was extracted from every sample with Trizol reagent. Libraries were amplified in two PCR steps, with a second sample barcode and Illumina TruSeq adapters added in the second step. Sequencing of the libraries was done on an Illumina NovaSeq, producing 2 x 150 bp paired-end reads. In the authors' own workflow: Reads were demultiplexed and collapsed into UMI-guided consensus sequences with migec v1.2.7. Using mixcr v2.1.11, UMI consensuses were aligned to TRA and TRB V and J templates and then assembled into clonotypes. Expanded or contracted clonotypes were those called significant by both edgeR and NoisET, with noise models trained on biological replicates. For edgeR calls, the cutoffs were a false discovery rate-adjusted p below 0.01 and a log2 fold-change threshold of 1. As an exploratory analysis of dynamics, max-normalized trajectories of the 1000 most abundant clonotypes were examined by PCA with hierarchical clustering. The CD4 or CD8 phenotype of responding clones was assigned using the separately sequenced CD4+ and CD8+ repertoires. TCRdb handled the public reads itself, with Q25 trimming in fastp and clone calling in MiXCR, and kept productive beta chains. Entries that share a CDR3 protein sequence are merged under the most common genes and DNA. TCRdb's processing, not the study's, gives the V and J calls here. The sample table records about 100,000 distinct CDR3 sequences; roughly 10% of these occur just once. Approximately 40% of the sample belongs to the ten largest clones.

This clonotype has just a few counts. What antigen it recognizes has not been identified. Base quality data are lacking; no much larger clone is found one base away. The germline V gene encodes CDR1 SGDLS and CDR2 YYNGEE. The junction carries 13 bases between V and J, which are trimmed by 4 bases and 4 bases respectively. Counted from cysteine to phenylalanine, this CDR3 has 14 amino acids. This entry keeps only the CDR3 DNA: 42 bases, framed from base 1. The sequence derives from a man aged 18 to 30 who had mild COVID-19 (a few samples of this study predate the infection). The sample titles of this study are shuffled in the database, so cell type and time point are left out; the donor was told from shared clones. The specimen sequenced was PBMCs or a T cell subset sorted from them (not recorded which). The rearrangement joined TRBV9 to TRBJ2-3; the D region possibly corresponds to TRBD2 (6 bases align). In nucleotide form, the sequence is TGTGCCAGCAGCACCTCGGGACTCGCAGATACGCAGTATTTT. This translates into CASSTSGLADTQYF. Beyond the CDR3, the reference TRBV9 and TRBJ2-3 genes provide the residues; the full variable domain reads: DSGVTQTPKHLITATGQRVTLRCSPRSGDLSVYWYQQSLDQGLQFLIQYYNGEERAKGNILERFSAQQFPDLHSELNLSSLELGDSALYFCASSTSGLADTQYFGPGTRLTVL.